This T cell receptor (beta chain) was obtained from a study of blood T cell repertoires in COVID-19. Looking at the study overall: PBMCs, B-cell-depleted T cells, or T cells were the source of the cDNA or gDNA that made up the material.

Germline V gives CDR1 SGHDT, CDR2 YYEEEE. Trimming took 2 bases from V and 4 from J; bases not matched to a gene: 4. There are 15 residues in the CDR3. Measured with immunoSEQ multiplex PCR; TCRdb has only the in-frame clones, and not every one. The sample yields around 260,000 clones, around 86% seen once. The chain links TRBV5-6 to TRBJ1-3; 9 nucleotides agree with TRBD1. The sequence was collected from a woman younger than 45 with active or convalescent COVID-19. Sequencing was performed on peripheral blood. CDR3 protein: CASSLITGGGNTIYF. The CDR3 DNA reads as TGTGCCAGCAGCTTAATCACAGGGGGCGGAAACACCATATATTTT.